The 8 T cell receptor beta chains presented below share a single source sample, sequenced in a study of T-cell memory formation after mild COVID-19. TCRdb ran MiXCR on the 5' RACE reads and lists one entry per CDR3 protein. The repertoire consists of 550,000 to 600,000 distinct CDR3 sequences, with around 16% occurring once and the leading ten covering about 8.1%. The specimen was PBMCs or a T cell subset sorted from them (not recorded which). The receptors here all came from an adult woman who had mild COVID-19 (a few samples of this study predate the infection). Cell type and time point are not known.

V and J are TRBV4-1 and TRBJ2-1, with unresolved D. The CDR3 has 13 amino acids. From germline, CDR1 is MGHRA and CDR2 YSYEKL. The V end was cut by 0 bases, the J end by 10 bases, with 10 bases between. The chain's CDR3 is CASSQDLAFEQFF. The CDR3 DNA reads TGCGCCAGCAGCCAAGACTTGGCGTTCGAGCAGTTCTTC.

V usage is TRBV20-1 and J usage is TRBJ2-3; 9 positions agree with TRBD2. Germline lookup yields CDR1 DFQATT and CDR2 SNEGSKA (reference sequence). The CDR3 totals 12 residues. The J segment lost 9 bases and the V segment lost 6 bases, leaving 7 bases of the junction unmatched. The CDR3 spells CSAYRLAGTQYF. The CDR3 DNA sequence: TGCAGTGCGTATCGCCTAGCGGGAACGCAGTATTTT.

This clonotype was observed a few times. The CDR3, as DNA: TGTGCCTTCCGGGGCTTACTTATTAGCACAGATACGCAGTATTTT. It yields the protein CAFRGLLISTDTQYF. The V gene is TRBV7-9, the J gene TRBJ2-3; D assignment may be TRBD1 or TRBD2 (5 bases each). CDR3 length: 15 residues. V lost 11 bases and J 0 bases, leaving 18 bases between the germline ends. The germline gives CDR1 SEHNR, CDR2 FQNEAQ (reference sequence).

On this clonotype itself: The germline gene is not matched at one end of the junction; a read error may be the cause. The chain joins TRBV6-5 to TRBJ2-5, with D perhaps matching TRBD1 (6 bases). CDR1 MNHEY and CDR2 SVGAGI come from the germline V gene. CDR3 length: 13 residues. CDR3 nucleotide sequence: TGTGCCAGCAGCCCCCAGGGGCTAGGCAGTACGAACTTC. Translating it yields CASSPQGLGSTNF.

This clonotype was seen a few times. This chain uses TRBV6-1 with TRBJ1-1; tentatively, D is TRBD1 (5 bases). The V end was cut by 6 bases, the J end by 1 base, with 15 bases between. The germline CDR1 and CDR2 sequences are MNHNS and SASEGT. The CDR3 covers 15 residues. The CDR3 spells CASRIRGTGNTEAFF. The DNA for the CDR3 is TGTGCCAGCAGAATACGGGGGACGGGGAACACTGAAGCTTTCTTT.

V usage is TRBV4-2 and J usage is TRBJ2-6, with TRBD1 as a possible D gene (5 bases). From germline, CDR1 is LGHNA and CDR2 YNFKEQ. This CDR3 contains 16 residues. V lost 1 base, J lost 4 bases, and 11 bases lay in between. The CDR3 coding sequence is TGTGCCAGCAGCCAAGTGGTACAGGTCGGGGCCAACGTCCTGACTTTC. Its protein product is CASSQVVQVGANVLTF.

CDR3 in DNA: TGTGCCAGCAGTTACTTAGGTGGCCGGAGCTCTGGAAACACCATATATTTT. Protein sequence: CASSYLGGRSSGNTIYF. V usage is TRBV6-5 and J usage is TRBJ1-3; unclear D gene. Germline lookup yields CDR1 MNHEY and CDR2 SVGAGI. V was shortened by 1 base and J by 0 bases, with 13 bases between the two germline ends. The CDR3 spans 17 residues.

This chain links TRBV6-5 with TRBJ2-7; tentatively, D is TRBD1 or TRBD2 (5 bases each). The CDR3 runs to 15 residues. V was trimmed by 2 bases and J by 8 bases, leaving 19 bases between them. Germline-derived CDR1 and CDR2 are MNHEY and SVGAGI. The CDR3 DNA reads TGTGCCAGCAGTTACCTGATTGGGACCTCCCAGCAGCAGTACTTC. The encoded protein is CASSYLIGTSQQQYF.